This TCR beta chain is drawn from a study of shared clonotypes between healthy human individuals. Looked up from germline, CDR1 is LNHDA and CDR2 is SQIVND (reference sequence). The CDR3 is 15 amino acids. The trim removed 9 bases at V and 3 bases at J, leaving 7 bases unmatched. Some clones are missing from TCRdb's copy, which holds only in-frame ones; the method was immunoSEQ multiplex PCR. The sample holds millions of clones, approximately 95% seen once. This clone was detected only once. The V call is TRBV19, the J call TRBJ2-1; 11 nucleotides line up with TRBD1. This sequence originates from a young man in good health. Some clones in this sample may be carry-over from other donors' samples. Sequencing was done on a sample of naive CD4+ T cells from PBMCs. Subset in this sample: CD45RA+ positively selected. As DNA, the CDR3 is TGTGCCAGCCGAATGGGGACAGGGGGCTACAATGAGCAGTTCTTC. Protein product: CASRMGTGGYNEQFF. Complete variable domain (other parts from reference TRBV19 and TRBJ2-1): DGGITQSPKYLFRKEGQNVTLSCEQNLNHDAMYWYRQDPGQGLRLIYYSQIVNDFQKGDIAEGYSVSREKKESFPLTVTSAQKNPTAFYLCASRMGTGGYNEQFFGPGTRLTVL.